This T cell receptor beta chain was recovered during a study of cytomegalovirus exposure and HLA in healthy donors. Points from the study as a whole: The authors confirmed in vitro that a few CMV-associated chains were specific for CMV antigens. Diagnosis of cytomegalovirus status made by the classifier reportedly showed high specificity and sensitivity. The listing of 150 to 200 TCR beta chains classed them as cytomegalovirus-associated.

Produced via immunoSEQ multiplex PCR; TCRdb's table is partial and in-frame only. Among tens of thousands of clones listed, 80% to 95% were seen once. The length of the CDR3 is 16 residues. Trimming took off 0 bases at V and 6 bases at J, with 12 bases between the two ends. CDR1 is SGHTA and CDR2 is FQGNSA in the germline V gene. In the case of this clone: Its antigen is unknown.

The sequence derives from a woman in her twenties or thirties in good health and CMV-seronegative. The chain has TRBV7-2 and TRBJ1-6, with D perhaps TRBD1 (6 bases). The sequenced sample was PBMCs. The DNA for the CDR3 is TGTGCCAGCAGCTTAGCCGGGGGGCAGGTTAATTCACCCCTCCACTTT. It is translated as CASSLAGGQVNSPLHF.